This T cell receptor beta chain appears in the sequencing data of a study of neoadjuvant nivolumab and ipilimumab in lung cancer. Overall study findings and caveats: Only two of four nivolumab-treated tumors gained richness and clonality by surgery.

Trimming pared 6 bases from V and 3 bases from J, leaving 12 bases between. The germline V gene encodes CDR1 SGHNT and CDR2 YYREEE (reference sequence). CDR3 length equals 13 residues. Concerning this clone: Its specificity is unknown.

Assay used: immunoSEQ multiplex PCR; TCRdb lists only in-frame clones, some missing. The profile covers 30,000 or so clones, with about nine tenths appearing a single time and around 5.1% taken by the ten largest. The receptor was isolated from an adult with non-small cell lung cancer. J is TRBJ1-1 and V is TRBV5-4, with TRBD1 as a possible D gene (5 bases). The sequencing here drew on peripheral blood, taken after neoadjuvant nivolumab, alone or with ipilimumab, at or shortly before surgery. The CDR3 spells CASNEGPHTEAFF. The CDR3 coding sequence is TGTGCCAGCAACGAGGGACCACACACTGAAGCTTTCTTT.